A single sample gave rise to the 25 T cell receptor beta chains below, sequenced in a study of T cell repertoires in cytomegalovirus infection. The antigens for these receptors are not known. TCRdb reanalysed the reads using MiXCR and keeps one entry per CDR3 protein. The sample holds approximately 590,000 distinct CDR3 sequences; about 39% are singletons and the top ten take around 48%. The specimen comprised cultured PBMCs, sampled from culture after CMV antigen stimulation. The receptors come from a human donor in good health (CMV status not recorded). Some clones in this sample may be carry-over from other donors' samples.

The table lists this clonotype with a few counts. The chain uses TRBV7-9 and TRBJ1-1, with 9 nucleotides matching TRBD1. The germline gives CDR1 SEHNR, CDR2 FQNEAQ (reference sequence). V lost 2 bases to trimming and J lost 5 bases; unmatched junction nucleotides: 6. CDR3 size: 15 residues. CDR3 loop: CASSLPGQGATEAFF. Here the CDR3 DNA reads TGTGCCAGCAGCTTACCGGGACAGGGAGCAACTGAAGCTTTCTTT.

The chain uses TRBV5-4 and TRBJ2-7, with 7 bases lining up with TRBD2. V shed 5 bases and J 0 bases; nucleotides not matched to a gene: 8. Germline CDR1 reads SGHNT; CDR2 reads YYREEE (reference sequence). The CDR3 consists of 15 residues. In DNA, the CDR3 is TGTGCCAGCAGGCTGCTAGCGGAGGGCTCCTACGAGCAGTACTTC. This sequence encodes CASRLLAEGSYEQYF.

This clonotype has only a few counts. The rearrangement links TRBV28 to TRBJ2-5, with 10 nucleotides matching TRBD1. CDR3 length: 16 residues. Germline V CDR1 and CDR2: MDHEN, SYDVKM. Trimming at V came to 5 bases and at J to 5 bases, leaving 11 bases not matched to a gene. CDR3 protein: CASSNLRQGAGETQYF. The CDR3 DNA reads TGTGCCAGCAGTAACCTTCGACAGGGGGCGGGGGAGACCCAGTACTTC. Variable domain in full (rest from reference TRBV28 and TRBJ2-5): DVKVTQSSRYLVKRTGEKVFLECVQDMDHENMFWYRQDPGLGLRLIYFSYDVKMKEKGDIPEGYSVSREKKERFSLILESASTNQTSMYLCASSNLRQGAGETQYFGPGTRLLVL.

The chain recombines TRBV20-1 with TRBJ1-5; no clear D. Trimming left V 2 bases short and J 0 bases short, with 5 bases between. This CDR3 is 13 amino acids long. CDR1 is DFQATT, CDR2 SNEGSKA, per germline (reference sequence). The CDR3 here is CSARRLSNQPQHF. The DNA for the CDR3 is TGCAGTGCTAGACGGCTTAGCAATCAGCCCCAGCATTTT.

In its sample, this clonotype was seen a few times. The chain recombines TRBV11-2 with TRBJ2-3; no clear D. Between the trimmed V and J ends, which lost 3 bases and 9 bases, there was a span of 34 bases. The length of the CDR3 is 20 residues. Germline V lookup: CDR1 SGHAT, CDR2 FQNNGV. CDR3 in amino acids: CASSFLGIRVLRLIPRTQYF. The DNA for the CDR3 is TGTGCCAGCAGCTTTTTAGGGATTCGGGTCCTGCGACTCATCCCAAGGACGCAGTATTTT.

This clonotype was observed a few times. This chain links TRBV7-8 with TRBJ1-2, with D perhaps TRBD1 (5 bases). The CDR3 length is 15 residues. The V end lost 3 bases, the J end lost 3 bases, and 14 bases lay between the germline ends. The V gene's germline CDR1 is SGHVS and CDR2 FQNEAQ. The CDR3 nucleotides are TGTGCCAGCAGCTTCCCTTCCCAGGGTTACTATGGCTACACCTTC. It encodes CASSFPSQGYYGYTF.

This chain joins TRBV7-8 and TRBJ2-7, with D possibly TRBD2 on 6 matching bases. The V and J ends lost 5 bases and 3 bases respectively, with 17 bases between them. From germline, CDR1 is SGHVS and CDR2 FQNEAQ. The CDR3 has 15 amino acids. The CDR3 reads CASSVGGDWGYEQYF. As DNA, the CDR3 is TGTGCCAGCAGCGTTGGAGGGGACTGGGGCTACGAGCAGTACTTC.

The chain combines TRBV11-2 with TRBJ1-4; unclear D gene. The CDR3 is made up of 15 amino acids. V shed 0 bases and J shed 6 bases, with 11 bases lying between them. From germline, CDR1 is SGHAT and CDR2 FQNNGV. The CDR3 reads CASSLDGVTYEKLFF. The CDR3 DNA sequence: TGTGCCAGCAGCTTAGATGGCGTGACATATGAAAAACTGTTTTTT.

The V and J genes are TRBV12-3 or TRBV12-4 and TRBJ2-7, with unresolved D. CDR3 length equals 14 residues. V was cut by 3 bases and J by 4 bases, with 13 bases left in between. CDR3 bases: TGTGCCAGCAGTTTGGTACCTGTAAAGTACGAGCAGTACTTC. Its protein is CASSLVPVKYEQYF.

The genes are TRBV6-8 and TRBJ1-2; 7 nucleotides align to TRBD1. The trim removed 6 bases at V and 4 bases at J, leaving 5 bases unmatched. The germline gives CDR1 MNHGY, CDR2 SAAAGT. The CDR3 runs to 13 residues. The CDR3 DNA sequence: TGTGCCAGCAGGATACAGGGGACCTATGGCTACACCTTC. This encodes CASRIQGTYGYTF.

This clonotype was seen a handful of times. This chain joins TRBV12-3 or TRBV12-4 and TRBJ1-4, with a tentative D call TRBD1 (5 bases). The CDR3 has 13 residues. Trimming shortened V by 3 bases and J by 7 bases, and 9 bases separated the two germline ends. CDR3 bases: TGTGCCAGCAGTTTCAGGCAGGGTGAAAAACTGTTTTTT. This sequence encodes CASSFRQGEKLFF.

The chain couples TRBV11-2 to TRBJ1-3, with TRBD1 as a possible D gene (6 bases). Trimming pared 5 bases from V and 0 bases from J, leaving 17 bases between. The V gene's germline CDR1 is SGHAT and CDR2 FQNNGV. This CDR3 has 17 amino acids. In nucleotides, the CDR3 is TGTGCCAGCAGCCCCGCGTTAGGACAGAGCTCTGGAAACACCATATATTTT. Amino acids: CASSPALGQSSGNTIYF.

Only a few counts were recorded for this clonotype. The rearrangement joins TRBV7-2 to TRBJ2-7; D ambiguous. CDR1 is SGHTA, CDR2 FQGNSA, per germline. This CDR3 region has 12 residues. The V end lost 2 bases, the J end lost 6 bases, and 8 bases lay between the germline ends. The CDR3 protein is CASSLNSGEQYF. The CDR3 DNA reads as TGTGCCAGCAGCTTAAATAGTGGCGAGCAGTACTTC. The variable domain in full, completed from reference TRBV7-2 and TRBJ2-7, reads GAGVSQSPSNKVTEKGKDVELRCDPISGHTALYWYRQSLGQGLEFLIYFQGNSAPDKSGLPSDRFSAERTGGSVSTLTIQRTQQEDSAVYLCASSLNSGEQYFGPGTRLTVT.

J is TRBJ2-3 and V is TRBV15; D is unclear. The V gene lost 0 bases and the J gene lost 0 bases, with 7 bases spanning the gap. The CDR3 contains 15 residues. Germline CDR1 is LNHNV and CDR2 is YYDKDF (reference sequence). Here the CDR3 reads CATSRDLASTDTQYF. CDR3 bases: TGTGCCACCAGCAGAGATCTGGCTAGCACAGATACGCAGTATTTT.

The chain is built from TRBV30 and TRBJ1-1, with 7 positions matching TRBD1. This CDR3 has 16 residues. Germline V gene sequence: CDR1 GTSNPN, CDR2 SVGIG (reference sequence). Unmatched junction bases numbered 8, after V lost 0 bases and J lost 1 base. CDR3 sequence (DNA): TGTGCCTGGAGTGTACCCAGGACAGGTACGAACACTGAAGCTTTCTTT. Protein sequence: CAWSVPRTGTNTEAFF. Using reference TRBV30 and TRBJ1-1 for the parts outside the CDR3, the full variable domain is SQTIHQWPATLVQPVGSPLSLECTVEGTSNPNLYWYRQAAGRGLQLLFYSVGIGQISSEVPQNLSASRPQDRQFILSSKKLLLSDSGFYLCAWSVPRTGTNTEAFFGQGTRLTVV.

CDR3 nucleotides: TGTGCCAGCAGTACTGACCACGGGGGGCCGGTCCGAGAGACCCAGTACTTC. It yields the protein CASSTDHGGPVRETQYF. This chain links TRBV6-2 or TRBV6-3 with TRBJ2-5; weak D call: TRBD2 (7 bases). The germline V gene encodes CDR1 MNHEY and CDR2 SVGEGT. V lost 5 bases to trimming and J lost 4 bases, with 23 bases between them. This CDR3 contains 17 residues.

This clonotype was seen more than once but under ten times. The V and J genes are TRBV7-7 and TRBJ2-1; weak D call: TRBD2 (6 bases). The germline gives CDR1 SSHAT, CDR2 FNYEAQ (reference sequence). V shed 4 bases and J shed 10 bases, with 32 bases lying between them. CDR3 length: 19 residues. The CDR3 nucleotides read TGTGCCAGCAGCTCATACCCCAAGCTGGCTAGCGAGGTGCAGATCGAGCAGTTCTTC. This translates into CASSSYPKLASEVQIEQFF. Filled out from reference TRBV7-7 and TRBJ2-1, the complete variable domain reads GAGVSQSPRYKVTKRGQDVTLRCDPISSHATLYWYQQALGQGPEFLTYFNYEAQPDKSGLPSDRFSAERPEGSISTLTIQRTEQRDSAMYRCASSSYPKLASEVQIEQFFGPGTRLTVL.

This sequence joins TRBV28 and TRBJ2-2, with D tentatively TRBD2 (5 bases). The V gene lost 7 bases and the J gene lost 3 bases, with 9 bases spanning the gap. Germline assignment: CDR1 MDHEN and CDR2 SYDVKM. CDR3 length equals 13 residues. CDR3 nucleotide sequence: TGTGCCAGCACCCGGGAAGACACCGGGGAGCTGTTTTTT. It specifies CASTREDTGELFF.

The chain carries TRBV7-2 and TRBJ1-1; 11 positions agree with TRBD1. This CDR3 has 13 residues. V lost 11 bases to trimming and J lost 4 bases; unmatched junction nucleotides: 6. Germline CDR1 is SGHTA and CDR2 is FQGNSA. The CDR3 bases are TGTGCCGAATACGGGACAGGGGGCACTGAAGCTTTCTTT. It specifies CAEYGTGGTEAFF.

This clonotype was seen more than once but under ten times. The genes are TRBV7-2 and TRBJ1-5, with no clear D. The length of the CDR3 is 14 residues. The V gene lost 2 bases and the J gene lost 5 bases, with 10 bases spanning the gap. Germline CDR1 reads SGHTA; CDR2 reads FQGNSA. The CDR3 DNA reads TGTGCCAGCAGCTTACAGACGGCCGATCAGCCCCAGCATTTT. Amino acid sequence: CASSLQTADQPQHF.

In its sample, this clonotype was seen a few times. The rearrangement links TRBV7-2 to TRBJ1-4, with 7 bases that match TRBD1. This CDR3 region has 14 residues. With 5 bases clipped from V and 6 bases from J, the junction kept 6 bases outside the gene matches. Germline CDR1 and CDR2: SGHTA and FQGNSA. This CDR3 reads CASSRQGRDEKLFF. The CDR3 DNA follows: TGTGCCAGCAGCCGACAGGGAAGAGATGAAAAACTGTTTTTT.

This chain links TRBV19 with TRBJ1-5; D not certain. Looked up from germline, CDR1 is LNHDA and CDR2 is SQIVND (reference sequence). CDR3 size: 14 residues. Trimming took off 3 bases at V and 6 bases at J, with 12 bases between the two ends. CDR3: CASSISGSGQPQHF. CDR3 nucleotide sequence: TGTGCCAGTAGTATTTCGGGCTCAGGTCAGCCCCAGCATTTT.

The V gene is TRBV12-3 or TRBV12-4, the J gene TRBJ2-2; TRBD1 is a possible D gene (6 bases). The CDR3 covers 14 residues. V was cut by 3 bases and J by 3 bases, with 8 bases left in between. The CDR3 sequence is CASSLGADTGELFF. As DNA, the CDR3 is TGTGCCAGCAGTTTGGGGGCGGACACCGGGGAGCTGTTTTTT.

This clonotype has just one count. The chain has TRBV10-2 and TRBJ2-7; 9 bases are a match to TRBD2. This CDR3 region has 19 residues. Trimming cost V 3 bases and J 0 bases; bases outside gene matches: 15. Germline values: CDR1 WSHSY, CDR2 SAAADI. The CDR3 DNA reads TGCGCCAGCAGTGAAAGGTCGGGGGCTAGCGGGATGAGCTCCTACGAGCAGTACTTC. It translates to CASSERSGASGMSSYEQYF.

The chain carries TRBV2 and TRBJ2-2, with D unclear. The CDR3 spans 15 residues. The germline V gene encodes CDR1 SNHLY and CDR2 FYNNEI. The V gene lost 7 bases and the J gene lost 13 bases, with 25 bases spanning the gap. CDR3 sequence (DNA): TGTGCCAGCACCTACGACGAGACTTACACCGGGTCGCTGTTTTTT. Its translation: CASTYDETYTGSLFF.